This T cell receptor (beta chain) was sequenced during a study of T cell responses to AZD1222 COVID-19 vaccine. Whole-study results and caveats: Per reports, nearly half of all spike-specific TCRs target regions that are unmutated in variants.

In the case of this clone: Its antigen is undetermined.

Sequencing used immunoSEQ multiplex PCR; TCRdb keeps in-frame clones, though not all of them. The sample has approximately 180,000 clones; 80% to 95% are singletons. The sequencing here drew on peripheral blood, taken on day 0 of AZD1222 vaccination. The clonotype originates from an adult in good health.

The chain's CDR3 is CASSYYGGTTYNEQFF. For the CDR3, the DNA is TGTGCCAGCAGTTACTACGGGGGGACGACCTACAATGAGCAGTTCTTC. V usage is TRBV5-4 and J usage is TRBJ2-1; 7 bases are shared with TRBD2. Germline values: CDR1 SGHNT, CDR2 YYREEE (reference sequence). Trimming took 5 bases from V and 2 from J; bases not matched to a gene: 10. The CDR3 extends over 16 amino acids.